This TCR beta chain was sequenced for a study of blood T cell repertoires in COVID-19. At the level of the study: There were acute and convalescent COVID-19 samples, and they came from the United States, Italy and Spain. Sources were T cells, B-cell-depleted T cells, or PBMCs; the material itself was cDNA or gDNA.

The assay was immunoSEQ multiplex PCR, and TCRdb's table has in-frame clones only and misses some. Of 200,000 to 250,000 clones listed, approximately 90% are singletons. Which cohort a participant joined came from the clinical history participants gave. The count of this clone is one. The CDR3 spans 16 residues. Germline loops: CDR1 LGHNA, CDR2 YNFKEQ. Trimming took off 4 bases at V and 2 bases at J, with 18 bases between the two ends. Sequences were obtained from PBMCs or T cells enriched from blood (not recorded which). This receptor was obtained from a woman in her forties with acute COVID-19. This chain links TRBV4-2 with TRBJ2-7; D is possibly TRBD2 (6 bases). The CDR3 nucleotides read TGTGCCAGCAGCCCCCCGAATAGCGGTGTTGCCTACGAGCAGTACTTC. Translation gives CASSPPNSGVAYEQYF.